The TCR beta chain under discussion was sequenced for a study of blood T cell repertoires in COVID-19. Here immunoSEQ multiplex PCR was the method, and the copy in TCRdb shows in-frame clones only, minus some. The top ten hold around 3.6% of the sample, which has 68,000 or so clones, roughly 87% seen once. V gave up 3 bases and J gave up 6 bases; unmatched junction bases: 8. CDR1 is MDHEN, CDR2 SYDVKM, per germline. There are 15 residues in the CDR3. This clone was detected only a few times. The TCR sequence derives from a woman aged 45-60 years with COVID-19, enrolled during active disease. The source material was peripheral blood. The chain employs TRBV28 and TRBJ1-5; 7 bases fit TRBD1. The chain's CDR3 is CASSLTGSLGQPQHF. The CDR3 region has the DNA TGTGCCAGCAGTTTGACAGGGAGCCTCGGTCAGCCCCAGCATTTT.